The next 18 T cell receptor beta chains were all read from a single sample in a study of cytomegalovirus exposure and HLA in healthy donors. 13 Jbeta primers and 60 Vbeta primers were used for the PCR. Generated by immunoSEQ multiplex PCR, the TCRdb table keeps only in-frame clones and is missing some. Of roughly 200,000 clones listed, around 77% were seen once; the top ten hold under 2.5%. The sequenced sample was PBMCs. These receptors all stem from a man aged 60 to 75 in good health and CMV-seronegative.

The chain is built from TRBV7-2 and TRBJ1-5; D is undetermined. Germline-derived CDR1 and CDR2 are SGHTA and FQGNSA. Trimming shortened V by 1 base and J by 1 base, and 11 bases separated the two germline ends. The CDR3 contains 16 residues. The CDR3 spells CASSLGGTRSNQPQHF. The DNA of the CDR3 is TGTGCCAGCAGCTTAGGAGGTACGAGGAGCAATCAGCCCCAGCATTTT.

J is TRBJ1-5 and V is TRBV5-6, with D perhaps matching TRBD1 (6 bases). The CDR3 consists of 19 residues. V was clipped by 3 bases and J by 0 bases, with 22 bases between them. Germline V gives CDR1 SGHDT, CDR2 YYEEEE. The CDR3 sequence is CASSWSGVRPEYSNQPQHF. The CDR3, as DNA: TGTGCCAGCAGCTGGTCAGGGGTTCGGCCTGAATATAGCAATCAGCCCCAGCATTTT.

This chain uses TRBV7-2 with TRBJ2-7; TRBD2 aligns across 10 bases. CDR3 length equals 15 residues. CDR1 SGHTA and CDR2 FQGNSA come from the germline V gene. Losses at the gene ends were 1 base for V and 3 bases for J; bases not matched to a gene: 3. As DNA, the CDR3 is TGTGCCAGCAGCTTAGTGGCTAGCGGGAGCTACGAGCAGTACTTC. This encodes CASSLVASGSYEQYF.

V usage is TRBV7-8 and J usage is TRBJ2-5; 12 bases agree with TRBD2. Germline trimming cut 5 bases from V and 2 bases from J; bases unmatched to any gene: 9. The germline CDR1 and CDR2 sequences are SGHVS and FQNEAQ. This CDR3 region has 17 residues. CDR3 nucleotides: TGTGCCAGCAGCGCGGGGACTAGCGGGCCCCTGCAAGAGACCCAGTACTTC. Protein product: CASSAGTSGPLQETQYF.

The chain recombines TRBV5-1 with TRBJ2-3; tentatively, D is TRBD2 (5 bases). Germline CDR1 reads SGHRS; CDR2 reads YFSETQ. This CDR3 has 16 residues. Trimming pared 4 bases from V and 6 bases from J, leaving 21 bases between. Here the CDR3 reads CASSVGITHSTDTQYF. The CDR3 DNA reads TGCGCCAGCAGCGTCGGGATTACCCATTCCACGGATACGCAGTATTTT.

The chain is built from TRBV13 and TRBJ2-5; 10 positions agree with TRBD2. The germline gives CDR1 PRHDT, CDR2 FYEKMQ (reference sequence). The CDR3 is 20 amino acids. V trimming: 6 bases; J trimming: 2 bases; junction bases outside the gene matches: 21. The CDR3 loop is CASSLILASGGPATQETQYF. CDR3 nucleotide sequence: TGTGCCAGCAGTCTAATTCTCGCTAGCGGGGGACCCGCAACACAAGAGACCCAGTACTTC.

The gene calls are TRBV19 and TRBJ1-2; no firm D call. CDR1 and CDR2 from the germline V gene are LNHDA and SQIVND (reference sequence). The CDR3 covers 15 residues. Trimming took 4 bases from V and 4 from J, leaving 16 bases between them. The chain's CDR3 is CASSTTGVRGYGYTF. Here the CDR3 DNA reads TGTGCCAGTAGTACGACCGGGGTCAGAGGCTATGGCTACACCTTC. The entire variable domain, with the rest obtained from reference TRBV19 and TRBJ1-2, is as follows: DGGITQSPKYLFRKEGQNVTLSCEQNLNHDAMYWYRQDPGQGLRLIYYSQIVNDFQKGDIAEGYSVSREKKESFPLTVTSAQKNPTAFYLCASSTTGVRGYGYTFGSGTRLTVV.

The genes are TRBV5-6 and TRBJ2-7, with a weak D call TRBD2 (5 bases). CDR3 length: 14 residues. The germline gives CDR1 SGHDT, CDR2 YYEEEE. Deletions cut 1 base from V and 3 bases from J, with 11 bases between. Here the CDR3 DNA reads TGTGCCAGCAGCTTGAGAGGGAAAAACTACGAGCAGTACTTC. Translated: CASSLRGKNYEQYF.

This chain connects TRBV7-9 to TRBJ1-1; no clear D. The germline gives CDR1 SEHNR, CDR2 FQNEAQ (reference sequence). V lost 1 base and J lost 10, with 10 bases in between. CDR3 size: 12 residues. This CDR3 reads CASSLETSGAFF. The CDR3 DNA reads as TGTGCCAGCAGCTTAGAAACTAGCGGAGCTTTCTTT.

CDR3 residues: CASHNRGPIGAFF. CDR3 sequence (DNA): TGTGCCAGTCACAACAGGGGACCTATCGGAGCTTTCTTT. This chain uses TRBV28 with TRBJ1-1; 7 positions agree with TRBD1. J was trimmed by 10 bases and V by 9 bases; bases with no gene match: 14. CDR1 is MDHEN, CDR2 SYDVKM, per germline. This CDR3 has 13 amino acids.

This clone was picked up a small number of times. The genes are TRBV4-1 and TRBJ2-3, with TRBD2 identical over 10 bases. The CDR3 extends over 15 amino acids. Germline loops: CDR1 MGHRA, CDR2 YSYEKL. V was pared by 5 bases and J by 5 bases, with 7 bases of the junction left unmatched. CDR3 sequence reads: CASSVLAGVGDTQYF. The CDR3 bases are TGCGCCAGCAGCGTCCTAGCGGGAGTTGGAGATACGCAGTATTTT.

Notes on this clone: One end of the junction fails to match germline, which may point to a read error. CDR3 in amino acids: CATSRLRTSGSDTQYF. CDR3 nucleotides: TGTGCCACTAGCAGATTGAGGACTAGCGGGAGCGATACGCAGTATTTT. The chain combines TRBV15 with TRBJ2-3, with 13 bases aligning to TRBD2. The CDR3 is 16 amino acids. CDR1 and CDR2 (germline): LNHNV, YYDKDF (reference sequence).

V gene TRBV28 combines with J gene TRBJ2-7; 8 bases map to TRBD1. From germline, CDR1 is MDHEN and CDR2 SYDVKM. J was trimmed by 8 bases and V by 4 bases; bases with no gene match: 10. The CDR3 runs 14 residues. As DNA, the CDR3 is TGTGCCAGCAGTTACTCGGGACAGGAGATGAAGCAGTACTTC. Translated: CASSYSGQEMKQYF.

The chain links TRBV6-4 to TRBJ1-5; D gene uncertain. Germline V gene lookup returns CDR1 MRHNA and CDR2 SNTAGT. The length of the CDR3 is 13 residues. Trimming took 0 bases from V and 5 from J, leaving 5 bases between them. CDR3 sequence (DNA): TGTGCCAGCAGTGACTCACGGGATCAGCCCCAGCATTTT. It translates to CASSDSRDQPQHF.

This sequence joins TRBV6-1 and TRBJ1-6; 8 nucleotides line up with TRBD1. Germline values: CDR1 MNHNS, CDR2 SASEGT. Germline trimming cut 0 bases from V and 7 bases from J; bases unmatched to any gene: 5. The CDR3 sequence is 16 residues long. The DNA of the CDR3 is TGTGCCAGCAGTGAAGCGCGGGCAGGGGGCAATTCACCCCTCCACTTT. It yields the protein CASSEARAGGNSPLHF.

The CDR3 here is CASSPSLTGGLMNTEAFF. The CDR3 DNA reads as TGTGCCAGCAGCCCCAGCCTCACGGGGGGCTTAATGAACACTGAAGCTTTCTTT. The chain uses TRBV5-6 and TRBJ1-1, with a tentative D call TRBD1 (6 bases). The CDR3 extends over 18 amino acids. CDR1 is SGHDT, CDR2 YYEEEE, per germline. Trimming cost V 4 bases and J 0 bases, with 22 bases left between them.

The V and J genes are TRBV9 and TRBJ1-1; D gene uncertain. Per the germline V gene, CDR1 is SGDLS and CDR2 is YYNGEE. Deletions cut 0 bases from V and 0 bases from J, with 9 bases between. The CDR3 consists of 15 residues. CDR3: CASSVDQYMNTEAFF. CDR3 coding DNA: TGTGCCAGCAGCGTAGATCAGTACATGAACACTGAAGCTTTCTTT.

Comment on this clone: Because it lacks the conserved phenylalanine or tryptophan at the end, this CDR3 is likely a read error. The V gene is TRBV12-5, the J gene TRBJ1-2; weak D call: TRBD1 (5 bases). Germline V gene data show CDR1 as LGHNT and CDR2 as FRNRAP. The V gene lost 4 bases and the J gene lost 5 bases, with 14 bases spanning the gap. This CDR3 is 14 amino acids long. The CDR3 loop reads CASGSYRQSYGYTL. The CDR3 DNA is TGTGCTAGTGGTTCTTACAGGCAGTCATATGGCTACACCCTC.